This TCR beta chain was found in a study of shared clonotypes between healthy human individuals. Repertoires were generated with immunoSEQ multiplex PCR, while TCRdb's copy carries only in-frame clones and drops some. The sample consists of fewer than 850,000 clones, 90% to 97% of them appearing once. Selected positively for CCR7 and CD45RO-negative, naive CD8 cells excluded terminally differentiated effector memory CD45RA+ cells. The CDR3 spans 17 residues. Germline CDR1 reads LGHNA; CDR2 reads YSLEER. The V and J ends lost 0 bases and 4 bases respectively, with 17 bases between them. The clonotype originates from a man aged 30-40 years in good health. The chain links TRBV4-3 to TRBJ2-3, with D perhaps assigned TRBD1 or TRBD2 (6 bases each). Sequenced: naive CD8+ T cells sorted from blood. For the CDR3, the DNA is TGCGCCAGCAGCCAAGATGGGAGGTGGGGGCTGGCAGATACGCAGTATTTT. It encodes CASSQDGRWGLADTQYF.